These 8 T cell receptor beta chains share one sample of origin, sequenced in a study of CDR3 diversity in severe acne. TCRdb fed the PCR reads into MiXCR, producing one record per CDR3 protein. The sample consists of some 90,000 distinct CDR3 sequences, about 52% of them appearing once. The specimen was blood. The receptors derive from a male donor in good health, serving as a control.

The rearrangement links TRBV25-1 to TRBJ2-2; 10 bases map to TRBD2. The CDR3 covers 19 residues. Germline CDR1 and CDR2: MGHDK and SYGVNS. J gave up 5 bases and V 6 bases, and 18 bases lay outside the gene matches. DNA of the CDR3: TGTGCCAGCAGCGTAAGCCGGGGGGCTAGCGGGAGTCAAACCGGGGAGCTGTTTTTT. Translating it yields CASSVSRGASGSQTGELFF.

The rearrangement links TRBV6-6 to TRBJ2-6; D call uncertain. The germline V and J ends were trimmed by 7 bases and 4 bases, with 11 bases remaining between them. Per the germline V gene, CDR1 is MNHNY and CDR2 is SVGAGI (reference sequence). This CDR3 is built from 14 residues. Written as DNA, the CDR3 is TGTGCCAGCAATATAGGGTCCGGGGCCAACGTCCTGACTTTC. This codes for CASNIGSGANVLTF.

This clonotype was found many times. The chain recombines TRBV5-8 with TRBJ1-2, with D uncertain. Germline lookup yields CDR1 SGHTS and CDR2 YDEGEE. CDR3 length: 14 amino acids. The germline V and J ends were trimmed by 0 bases and 3 bases, with 9 bases remaining between them. CDR3 loop: CASSLVGLDYGYTF. CDR3 DNA sequence: TGTGCCAGCAGCTTGGTAGGGCTCGACTATGGCTACACCTTC.

V gene TRBV4-2 combines with J gene TRBJ1-2; 7 bases line up with TRBD1. The CDR3 has 16 residues. The germline gives CDR1 LGHNA, CDR2 YNFKEQ. Losses at the gene ends were 5 bases for V and 4 bases for J; bases not matched to a gene: 13. The CDR3 sequence is CASSTTTGQLGYGYTF. DNA of the CDR3: TGTGCCAGCAGCACTACGACGGGACAGCTGGGCTATGGCTACACCTTC.

This rearrangement joins TRBV7-9 to TRBJ1-2, with D possibly matching TRBD1 (6 bases). Germline V gives CDR1 SEHNR, CDR2 FQNEAQ (reference sequence). CDR3 length: 13 residues. Trimming cost V 3 bases and J 7 bases, with 12 bases left between them. The CDR3 protein is CASSFAGVGGYTF. In nucleotides, the CDR3 is TGTGCCAGCAGCTTCGCAGGGGTCGGTGGCTACACCTTC.

This rearrangement joins TRBV19 to TRBJ1-2, with a possible D match to TRBD1 (5 bases). This CDR3 contains 12 residues. V was pared by 4 bases and J by 11 bases, with 14 bases between. Germline V gives CDR1 LNHDA, CDR2 SQIVND (reference sequence). The CDR3 DNA follows: TGTGCCAGTAGTAGTAGGGCAGGGAGATACACCTTC. This gives the protein CASSSRAGRYTF.

The chain combines TRBV30 with TRBJ1-1; D unclear. Trimming shortened V by 5 bases and J by 0 bases, and 10 bases separated the two germline ends. This CDR3 is built from 13 residues. CDR1 is GTSNPN and CDR2 is SVGIG in the germline V gene (reference sequence). This chain's CDR3 is CAWSNRLNTEAFF. In DNA, the CDR3 is TGTGCCTGGTCTAACAGATTGAACACTGAAGCTTTCTTT.

CDR3 sequence (DNA): TGTGCCAGCAGCTTAGGGACTAGCGGGACTACCTACGAGCAGTACTTC. Amino acid sequence: CASSLGTSGTTYEQYF. The rearrangement links TRBV7-9 to TRBJ2-7; 12 positions agree with TRBD2. Germline V gene lookup returns CDR1 SEHNR and CDR2 FQNEAQ (reference sequence). The CDR3 length is 16 residues. V gave up 1 base and J gave up 2 bases; unmatched junction bases: 3.